The source of this TCR beta chain is a study of blood T cell repertoires in COVID-19. In the original analysis: Amplification from reference gene primers served as the basis for estimated nucleated cell counts. Repertoires were generated with immunoSEQ multiplex PCR, while TCRdb's copy carries only in-frame clones and drops some. D and trimming were read from the DNA, whereas the V and J calls and clone size are those reported in that table. Among over 200,000 clones, over 75% were seen once, and the ten largest hold around 3.6%. Trimming took 8 bases from V and 5 from J, leaving 14 bases between them. The CDR3 extends over 13 amino acids. CDR1 and CDR2 from the germline V gene are KGHDR and SFDVKD. All enrollees were about 18 to 89 years old and from around 25 US areas. Clinical history reported by participants formed the basis on which cohorts were assigned.

Material for sequencing was PBMCs or T cells enriched from blood (not recorded which). V usage is TRBV24-1 and J usage is TRBJ1-1, with TRBD1 as a possible D gene (6 bases). The TCR comes from a woman younger than 45 who had been exposed to COVID-19. The CDR3 sequence: CATKEQGSTEAFF. The CDR3 bases are TGTGCCACCAAAGAACAGGGATCGACTGAAGCTTTCTTT.